This record concerns one TCR beta chain sequence. Germline V lookup: CDR1 LNHDA, CDR2 SQIVND (reference sequence). The length of the CDR3 is 16 residues. V shed 0 bases and J 6 bases; nucleotides not matched to a gene: 8. At sampling all donors were nominally healthy, likely with unrecorded immune exposures. PCR involved 60 Vbeta and 13 Jbeta primers. Original processing notes: As a later analysis found, there were 70 million to 100 million unique TCR beta chains, of which around 9.9 million were shared. Assay: immunoSEQ multiplex PCR; the TCRdb copy retains only in-frame clones and omits some. V and J calls and clone size come straight from that table; D and trimming were deduced from the DNA. The sample has some 130,000 clones, just over 70% seen once. The sample belongs to a study of cytomegalovirus exposure and HLA in healthy donors.

The receptor was derived from an older woman in good health and CMV-seropositive. The V and J genes are TRBV19 and TRBJ1-3; the match to TRBD1 covers 7 bases. The material sequenced was PBMCs. The CDR3 here is CASSIDLRGRENTIYF. As DNA, the CDR3 is TGTGCCAGTAGTATAGATCTAAGGGGGCGGGAAAACACCATATATTTT.